This T cell receptor beta chain was documented in a study of T-cell reconstitution after alpha-beta-depleted transplantation in children (TCRdb year 2016). For the wider study: Using TCR repertoire profiling, the study quantitatively followed how T-cell immune reconstitution unfolded in children after TCRalphabeta/CD19-depleted allogeneic hematopoietic cell transplantation.

Overall study outcomes, separate from this receptor: In some patients, the high TCRbeta diversity seen at day 60 was put down to recipient T cells and intrathymic progenitors that had survived conditioning. Hyperexpanded clone frequencies declined over subsequent months; after one year, T-cell counts and TCRbeta diversity were mostly attributed to newly produced T cells. About two months after transplant, the apparently early recovery of alphabetaT-cell counts reportedly depended on just several hundred clones that had expanded rapidly and came from non-depleted graft cells.

This clonotype occurred once. It has no known antigen specificity. No much larger clone is present one base from it, and per-base qualities are unavailable. One read yields weak evidence. Interpreted using the paper, the time point label stands for: day 60 (about 2 months) after transplantation. Reading the label with the study, this specimen's treatment or condition is: allogeneic hematopoietic cell transplantation with graft depleted of TCRalphabeta T cells and CD19 B cells. Transplant recipients were children who received TCRalphabeta/CD19-depleted allogeneic hematopoietic cell grafts. The library came from PCR. This sample was sequenced with an Illumina HiSeq 2500. To normalize quantification of the TCRbeta repertoire, the TCR libraries were built with molecular barcoding that relied on unique molecular identifiers. TCRdb cleaned the public reads at Q25 with fastp, built clones with MiXCR and kept in-frame beta chains. One record per CDR3 amino acid sequence lists the most common genes and DNA. Present in this sample are around 25,000 distinct CDR3 sequences, roughly 19% of which were seen just once. Together, the top ten hold less than 45% of the sample.

The CDR3 sequence holds 14 residues, the cysteine and phenylalanine included. Kept here is only the CDR3 DNA, which spans 42 bases and is read in frame from base 1. Clipping removes 5 bases from V and 3 bases from J, with 6 as the unmatched junction base count. CDR1 SQVTM and CDR2 ANQGSEA were looked up in the germline V gene. The sample here was PBMCs, mostly from graft donor cells, taken 60 days after TCRalphabeta/CD19-depleted stem cell transplant. The rearrangement joined TRBV29-1 to TRBJ2-1; 8 of the junction bases match TRBD1. This clonotype originated in a male patient aged 2-15 years who had a stem cell transplant for acute lymphoblastic leukemia, so the T cells may come from the graft donor. The CDR3 here reads CSVTGTGVYNEQFF. The sequenced DNA: TGCAGCGTTACCGGGACAGGTGTCTACAATGAGCAGTTCTTC.